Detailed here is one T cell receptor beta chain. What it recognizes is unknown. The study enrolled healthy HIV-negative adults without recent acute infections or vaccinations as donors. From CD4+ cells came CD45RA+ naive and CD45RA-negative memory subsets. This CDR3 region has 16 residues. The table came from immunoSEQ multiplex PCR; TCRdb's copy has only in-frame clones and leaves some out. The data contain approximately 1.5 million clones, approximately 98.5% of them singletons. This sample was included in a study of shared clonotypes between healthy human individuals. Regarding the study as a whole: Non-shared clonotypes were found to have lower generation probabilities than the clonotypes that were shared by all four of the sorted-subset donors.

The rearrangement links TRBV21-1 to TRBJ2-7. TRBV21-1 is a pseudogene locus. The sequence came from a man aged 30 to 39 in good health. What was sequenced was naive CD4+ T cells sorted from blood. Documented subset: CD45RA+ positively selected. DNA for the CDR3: TGTGCCAGCAGCAGGCGTGAGGGACCGGGACCTCCCGAGCAGTACTTC. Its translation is CASSRREGPGPPEQYF.